This TCR beta chain was retrieved from a study of neoadjuvant anti-PD-1 for oral cavity cancer. Study-level information: Around day 43, patients without progression received a fourth nivolumab dose before surgery.

Time point noted: after neoadjuvant nivolumab, at surgical resection. Patients had HPV-negative, locally advanced oral cavity squamous cell carcinoma. Blood cells were analyzed directly, without culture or expansion. This table comes from immunoSEQ multiplex PCR, and its TCRdb copy is limited to in-frame clones, with some not included. The table has around 70,000 clones, about 85% seen once. CDR1 is MDHEN, CDR2 SYDVKM, per germline. This CDR3 spans 11 amino acids. V lost 5 bases and J 6 bases, leaving 8 bases between the germline ends. Broader study findings: Higher pretreatment blood Treg/Th17 ratios correlated with higher pretreatment blood and lower post-treatment tumor TCRbeta clonality.

Turning to this clone: The antigen remains undetermined.

The clonotype originates from a person aged 40-85 years with oral cavity squamous cell carcinoma. The rearrangement uses TRBV28 and TRBJ2-7; D uncertain. The specimen was PBMCs, collected after nivolumab (anti-PD-1) treatment. CDR3 sequence (DNA): TGTGCCAGCAGTCCCAGGACCGAGCAGTACTTC. It is translated as CASSPRTEQYF.